The 30 T cell receptor beta chains in this list originate from one sample, sequenced in a study of shared clonotypes between healthy human individuals. The naive CD8 fraction comprised CD45RO-negative cells positively selected for CCR7 and excluded terminally differentiated effector memory CD45RA+ cells. Here immunoSEQ multiplex PCR was the method, and the copy in TCRdb shows in-frame clones only, minus some. The table records under 600,000 clones, 95% to 98% of them present only once. Sequencing input: naive CD8+ T cells sorted from blood. These receptors all come from a man aged 30 to 45 in good health.

The V gene is TRBV14, the J gene TRBJ1-1; D gene ambiguous. The ends were cut back, 0 bases at V and 2 bases at J, with 7 bases in the middle. In germline, CDR1 is SGHDN, CDR2 FVKESK. The CDR3 spans 14 residues. The CDR3 is CASSQEMVNTEAFF. As DNA, the CDR3 is TGTGCCAGCAGCCAAGAAATGGTTAACACTGAAGCTTTCTTT. The whole variable domain, remainder taken from reference TRBV14 and TRBJ1-1, is EAGVTQFPSHSVIEKGQTVTLRCDPISGHDNLYWYRRVMGKEIKFLLHFVKESKQDESGMPNNRFLAERTGGTYSTLKVQPAELEDSGVYFCASSQEMVNTEAFFGQGTRLTVV.

The chain links TRBV4-1 to TRBJ1-4; 7 nucleotides align to TRBD1. Germline lookup yields CDR1 MGHRA and CDR2 YSYEKL. The CDR3 is 14 residues long. V lost 4 bases and J lost 4; bases outside the gene matches: 3. In DNA, the CDR3 is TGCGCCAGCAGCCTTGGACAGGTTAATGAAAAACTGTTTTTT. This translates into CASSLGQVNEKLFF.

The gene calls are TRBV7-8 and TRBJ2-7, with 12 bases identical to TRBD2. The CDR3 is 15 residues long. Trimming removed 1 base from V and 7 bases from J; junction bases left unmatched: 5. Looked up from germline, CDR1 is SGHVS and CDR2 is FQNEAQ. CDR3 residues: CASSLELAGGLEQYF. The CDR3, as DNA: TGTGCCAGCAGCTTAGAACTAGCGGGAGGCTTGGAGCAGTACTTC. The whole variable domain, remainder taken from reference TRBV7-8 and TRBJ2-7, is GAGVSQSPRYKVAKRGQDVALRCDPISGHVSLFWYQQALGQGPEFLTYFQNEAQLDKSGLPSDRFFAERPEGSVSTLKIQRTQQEDSAVYLCASSLELAGGLEQYFGPGTRLTVT.

The V gene is TRBV5-1, the J gene TRBJ1-3; 7 bases are a match to TRBD1. J gave up 8 bases and V 3 bases, and 17 bases lay outside the gene matches. Germline V gene sequence: CDR1 SGHRS, CDR2 YFSETQ. The CDR3 contains 17 residues. This CDR3 is CASSSFGQEALGDTIYF. CDR3 DNA: TGCGCCAGCAGCTCCTTTGGACAGGAGGCCCTAGGGGACACCATATATTTT.

V gene TRBV2 combines with J gene TRBJ1-2; D gene unclear. From germline, CDR1 is SNHLY and CDR2 FYNNEI. This CDR3 contains 12 residues. V was trimmed by 8 bases and J by 1 base, leaving 8 bases between them. As DNA, the CDR3 is TGTGCCAGCGACGACCTTAACTATGGCTACACCTTC. Translated, it gives CASDDLNYGYTF.

The genes are TRBV2 and TRBJ1-5; D perhaps matches TRBD1 (5 bases). The CDR3 contains 14 residues. V was trimmed by 6 bases and J by 6 bases, leaving 15 bases between them. Germline CDR1 and CDR2: SNHLY and FYNNEI. The CDR3 loop reads CASRVRDASQPQHF. As DNA, the CDR3 is TGTGCCAGCAGGGTACGGGACGCGAGTCAGCCCCAGCATTTT. The complete variable domain, with remaining parts taken from reference TRBV2 and TRBJ1-5, reads EPEVTQTPSHQVTQMGQEVILRCVPISNHLYFYWYRQILGQKVEFLVSFYNNEISEKSEIFDDQFSVERPDGSNFTLKIRSTKLEDSAMYFCASRVRDASQPQHFGDGTRLSIL.

This chain joins TRBV7-7 and TRBJ2-1, with 8 bases aligning to TRBD2. J was trimmed by 5 bases and V by 1 base; bases with no gene match: 7. The CDR3 is 16 amino acids. From germline, CDR1 is SSHAT and CDR2 FNYEAQ (reference sequence). The CDR3 coding sequence is TGTGCCAGCAGCTTAGGTATAAGCGGGAGTAACAATGAGCAGTTCTTC. Its protein is CASSLGISGSNNEQFF.

V gene TRBV7-8 combines with J gene TRBJ2-7; the D gene could be TRBD1 or TRBD2 (6 bases each). With 5 bases removed from V and 2 bases from J, the gap between germline ends came to 13 bases. CDR3 length equals 14 residues. In germline, CDR1 is SGHVS, CDR2 FQNEAQ. Here the CDR3 reads CASSPRGETYEQYF. The CDR3 coding sequence is TGTGCCAGCAGCCCGAGGGGGGAAACCTACGAGCAGTACTTC. Looking up the rest from reference TRBV7-8 and TRBJ2-7 gives the full variable domain: GAGVSQSPRYKVAKRGQDVALRCDPISGHVSLFWYQQALGQGPEFLTYFQNEAQLDKSGLPSDRFFAERPEGSVSTLKIQRTQQEDSAVYLCASSPRGETYEQYFGPGTRLTVT.

The CDR3 spells CASSLKQTYEQYF. The CDR3 DNA reads as TGTGCCAGCAGTTTGAAACAGACCTACGAGCAGTACTTC. The V gene is TRBV27, the J gene TRBJ2-7, with unresolved D. The CDR3 loop spans 13 amino acids. Trimming pared 3 bases from V and 2 bases from J, leaving 8 bases between. Per germline, CDR1 MNHEY and CDR2 SMNVEV (reference sequence).

The chain carries TRBV9 and TRBJ2-2, with a tentative D call TRBD1 (5 bases). There are 15 residues in the CDR3. The V and J ends lost 3 bases and 4 bases respectively, with 13 bases between them. CDR1 and CDR2 (germline): SGDLS, YYNGEE. Here the CDR3 DNA reads TGTGCCAGCAGCGCGGACATGACTCGCACCGGGGAGCTGTTTTTT. It codes for CASSADMTRTGELFF.

The V call is TRBV11-1, the J call TRBJ2-3; D gene unclear. Germline CDR1 is SGHAT and CDR2 is FQDESV (reference sequence). This CDR3 region has 15 residues. The germline V and J ends were trimmed by 5 bases and 3 bases, with 15 bases remaining between them. The DNA for the CDR3 is TGTGCCAGCAGCCCGCGGACCGGATCGACAGATACGCAGTATTTT. This gives the protein CASSPRTGSTDTQYF. The full variable domain, its missing parts supplied by reference TRBV11-1 and TRBJ2-3, is EAEVAQSPRYKITEKSQAVAFWCDPISGHATLYWYRQILGQGPELLVQFQDESVVDDSQLPKDRFSAERLKGVDSTLKIQPAELGDSAMYLCASSPRTGSTDTQYFGPGTRLTVL.

The V and J genes are TRBV14 and TRBJ2-3; 7 bases line up with TRBD1. The CDR3 sequence is 16 residues long. Germline assignment: CDR1 SGHDN and CDR2 FVKESK. V lost 5 bases and J lost 5; bases outside the gene matches: 13. The DNA of the CDR3 is TGTGCCAGCAGCGTCGGATACAGGGGTGATGGAGATACGCAGTATTTT. This sequence encodes CASSVGYRGDGDTQYF.

This chain uses TRBV10-1 with TRBJ1-5; D call uncertain. Germline CDR1 is WNHNN and CDR2 is SYGVQD (reference sequence). This CDR3 is built from 13 residues. Trimming took off 10 bases at V and 4 bases at J, with 14 bases between the two ends. The CDR3 nucleotides read TGCGCCAACCACAGACCCCCTAATCAGCCCCAGCATTTT. Translated: CANHRPPNQPQHF.

The V call is TRBV4-2, the J call TRBJ1-2; weak D call: TRBD1 (6 bases). The CDR3 loop spans 15 amino acids. In germline, CDR1 is LGHNA, CDR2 YNFKEQ. Trimming took 0 bases from V and 4 from J, leaving 12 bases between them. CDR3 region: CASSQDNGGAYGYTF. DNA of the CDR3: TGTGCCAGCAGCCAAGATAACGGGGGCGCCTATGGCTACACCTTC.

This rearrangement joins TRBV27 to TRBJ2-3; tentatively, D is TRBD1 (6 bases). V shed 6 bases and J shed 2 bases, with 18 bases lying between them. Germline-derived CDR1 and CDR2 are MNHEY and SMNVEV (reference sequence). The CDR3 sequence is 16 residues long. CDR3 protein: CASSLLWGHHTDTQYF. As DNA, the CDR3 is TGTGCCAGCAGCCTACTTTGGGGGCACCACACAGATACGCAGTATTTT.

V is TRBV6-5 and J is TRBJ2-3; D is possibly TRBD1 or TRBD2 (5 bases each). The V end was cut by 2 bases, the J end by 5 bases, with 17 bases between. This CDR3 has 16 amino acids. Germline lookup yields CDR1 MNHEY and CDR2 SVGAGI. For the CDR3, the DNA is TGTGCCAGCAGTTACATTGAACGGGGCAAGGAAGATACGCAGTATTTT. This sequence encodes CASSYIERGKEDTQYF.

In its sample, this clone was seen once. This sample also contains other DNA sequences that code for the same CDR3. The chain employs TRBV19 and TRBJ2-7, with D possibly matching TRBD1 (6 bases). CDR1 is LNHDA, CDR2 SQIVND, per germline (reference sequence). The CDR3 sequence is 14 residues long. V lost 3 bases and J 0 bases, leaving 9 bases between the germline ends. The CDR3 DNA is TGTGCCAGTAGTATGACAGGCAGCTCCTACGAGCAGTACTTC. It encodes CASSMTGSSYEQYF.

Here the CDR3 DNA reads TGCGCCAGCAGCCAAGTCCGAGCGGTCACAGATACGCAGTATTTT. As protein: CASSQVRAVTDTQYF. The chain is built from TRBV4-3 and TRBJ2-3; D possibly corresponds to TRBD2 (5 bases). The CDR3 totals 15 residues. Germline CDR1 is LGHNA and CDR2 is YSLEER. The V gene lost 1 base and the J gene lost 2 bases, with 10 bases spanning the gap.

This sequence joins TRBV6-1 and TRBJ2-1; tentatively, D is TRBD2 (5 bases). This CDR3 spans 15 amino acids. V lost 0 bases, J lost 2 bases, and 8 bases lay in between. Germline lookup yields CDR1 MNHNS and CDR2 SASEGT. In DNA form, the CDR3 reads TGTGCCAGCAGTGAAGCGAACGGGACCTACAATGAGCAGTTCTTC. Its translation is CASSEANGTYNEQFF.

Notes on this clone: One junction end does not reproduce the germline sequence, and a read error may be involved. J is TRBJ2-7 and V is TRBV27; TRBD1 agrees at 7 bases. The CDR3 is 16 residues long. CDR1 MNHEY and CDR2 SMNVEV come from the germline V gene (reference sequence). The CDR3 loop is CASSISSGTVIYEQYF. The CDR3 DNA sequence: TGTGCCAGCAGTATATCCTCCGGGACAGTAATTTACGAGCAGTACTTC.

The chain is built from TRBV7-8 and TRBJ1-4; D not resolved. The CDR3 has 14 residues. Looked up from germline, CDR1 is SGHVS and CDR2 is FQNEAQ. V lost 3 bases, J lost 7 bases, and 12 bases lay in between. In DNA form, the CDR3 reads TGTGCCAGCAGCTTTCGTAGTGGTCCTGAAAAACTGTTTTTT. Its protein is CASSFRSGPEKLFF.

This chain's CDR3 is CASSLVPMNTEAFF. The DNA for the CDR3 is TGTGCCAGCAGCTTAGTCCCCATGAACACTGAAGCTTTCTTT. The chain links TRBV13 to TRBJ1-1; D is unresolved. Trimming removed 1 base at V and 0 bases at J, with 6 bases between. The CDR3 contains 14 residues. Germline V gives CDR1 PRHDT, CDR2 FYEKMQ (reference sequence).

The V and J genes are TRBV18 and TRBJ2-1; 11 positions agree with TRBD1. The CDR3 is 17 residues long. V lost 2 bases, J lost 9 bases, and 12 bases stayed unmatched. CDR1 KGHSH and CDR2 LQKENI come from the germline V gene. Here the CDR3 DNA reads TGTGCCAGCTCACCAAGTGGACAGGGGGCCCAATTACGTGAGCAGTTCTTC. Residues: CASSPSGQGAQLREQFF.

The chain joins TRBV19 to TRBJ2-7; 10 positions match TRBD1. J was trimmed by 4 bases and V by 5 bases; bases with no gene match: 8. Germline V gives CDR1 LNHDA, CDR2 SQIVND (reference sequence). The CDR3 runs to 15 residues. In DNA form, the CDR3 reads TGTGCCAGTAGTCTTGGGACAGGGGCTGGGTACGAGCAGTACTTC. It yields the protein CASSLGTGAGYEQYF.

The J gene is TRBJ1-2, the V gene TRBV6-5; weak D call: TRBD1 (6 bases). Germline-derived CDR1 and CDR2 are MNHEY and SVGAGI. CDR3 length equals 16 residues. Trimming cost V 2 bases and J 8 bases, with 21 bases left between them. CDR3 loop: CASSYGDLQGREGYTF. The CDR3 DNA reads TGTGCCAGCAGTTACGGAGACTTACAGGGCCGGGAAGGCTACACCTTC.

On this clone: The junction differs from germline at one of its ends, possibly a read error. DNA for the CDR3: TGTGCTAGCAGCCCATACCCGGGGGGACACGAGACCCAGTACTTC. It encodes CASSPYPGGHETQYF. The gene calls are TRBV7-7 and TRBJ2-5, with D possibly being TRBD2 (7 bases). Germline V CDR1 and CDR2: SSHAT, FNYEAQ (reference sequence). The CDR3 is made up of 15 amino acids.

A single count supports this clone. J is TRBJ2-2 and V is TRBV7-9; 7 bases are shared with TRBD2. V lost 5 bases and J lost 1; bases outside the gene matches: 7. The length of the CDR3 is 16 residues. The V gene's germline CDR1 is SEHNR and CDR2 FQNEAQ (reference sequence). The CDR3 protein is CASSPRVAGNTGELFF. CDR3 in DNA: TGTGCCAGCAGCCCCCGGGTAGCGGGGAACACCGGGGAGCTGTTTTTT. The complete variable domain, with remaining parts taken from reference TRBV7-9 and TRBJ2-2, reads DTGVSQNPRHKITKRGQNVTFRCDPISEHNRLYWYRQTLGQGPEFLTYFQNEAQLEKSRLLSDRFSAERPKGSFSTLEIQRTEQGDSAMYLCASSPRVAGNTGELFFGEGSRLTVL.

This clone was seen once. The J gene is TRBJ2-2, the V gene TRBV4-3; D remains ambiguous. Germline V lookup: CDR1 LGHNA, CDR2 YSLEER. V shed 0 bases and J shed 0 bases, with 8 bases lying between them. CDR3 length: 16 residues. The CDR3 loop reads CASSQDGQPNTGELFF. In nucleotides, the CDR3 is TGCGCCAGCAGCCAAGATGGCCAACCGAACACCGGGGAGCTGTTTTTT.

J is TRBJ2-7 and V is TRBV30; D is unclear. The CDR3 runs 11 residues. The germline CDR1 and CDR2 sequences are GTSNPN and SVGIG (reference sequence). Between the trimmed V and J ends, which lost 1 base and 5 bases, there was a span of 6 bases. The CDR3 region has the DNA TGTGCCTGGAGTGATAGTCACGAGCAGTACTTC. It encodes CAWSDSHEQYF.

The chain employs TRBV27 and TRBJ1-5, with 10 positions matching TRBD1. V lost 4 bases and J lost 3; bases outside the gene matches: 9. This CDR3 has 17 amino acids. CDR1 is MNHEY, CDR2 SMNVEV, per germline (reference sequence). This CDR3 reads CASSSPGQGLNNQPQHF. The CDR3 nucleotides are TGTGCCAGCAGTTCTCCGGGACAGGGGCTCAACAATCAGCCCCAGCATTTT.